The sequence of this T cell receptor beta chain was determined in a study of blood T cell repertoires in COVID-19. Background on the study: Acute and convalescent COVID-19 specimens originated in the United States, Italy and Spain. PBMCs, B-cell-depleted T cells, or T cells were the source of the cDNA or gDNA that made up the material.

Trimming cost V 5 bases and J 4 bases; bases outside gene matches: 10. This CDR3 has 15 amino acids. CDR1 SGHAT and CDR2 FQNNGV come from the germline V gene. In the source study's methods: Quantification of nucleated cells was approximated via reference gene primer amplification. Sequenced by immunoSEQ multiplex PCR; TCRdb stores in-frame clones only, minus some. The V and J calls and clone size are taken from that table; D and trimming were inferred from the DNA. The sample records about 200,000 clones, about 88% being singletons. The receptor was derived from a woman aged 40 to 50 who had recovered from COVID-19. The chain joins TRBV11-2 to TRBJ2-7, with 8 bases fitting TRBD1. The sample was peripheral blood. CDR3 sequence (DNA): TGTGCCAGCAGCCCGACAGGGGTGGGTGCTTACGAGCAGTACTTC. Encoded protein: CASSPTGVGAYEQYF.